Included here is one TCR beta chain sequence, with context. Trimming stripped 5 bases from V and 6 bases from J, with 13 bases between. Germline assignment: CDR1 MGHDK and CDR2 SYGVNS. The CDR3 has 13 amino acids. These data belong to a study of cytomegalovirus exposure and HLA in healthy donors. The PCR used 60 Vbeta and 13 Jbeta primers. Here immunoSEQ multiplex PCR was the method, and the copy in TCRdb shows in-frame clones only, minus some. The sample has over 120,000 clones. This receptor was taken from a male donor in good health and CMV-seronegative. Sequencing input: PBMCs. The chain carries TRBV25-1 and TRBJ1-1, with a possible D match to TRBD1 (6 bases). The CDR3 sequence is CASSKGGAAEAFF. Here the CDR3 DNA reads TGTGCCAGCAGTAAGGGGGGGGCGGCTGAAGCTTTCTTT.